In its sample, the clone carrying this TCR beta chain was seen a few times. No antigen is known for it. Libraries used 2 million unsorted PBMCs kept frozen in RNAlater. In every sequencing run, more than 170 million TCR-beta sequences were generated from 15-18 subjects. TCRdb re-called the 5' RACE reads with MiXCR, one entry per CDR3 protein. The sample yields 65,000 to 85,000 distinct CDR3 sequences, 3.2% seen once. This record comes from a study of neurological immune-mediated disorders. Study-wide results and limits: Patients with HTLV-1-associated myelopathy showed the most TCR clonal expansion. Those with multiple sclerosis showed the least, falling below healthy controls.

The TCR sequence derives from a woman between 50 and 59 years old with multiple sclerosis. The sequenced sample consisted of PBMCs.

CDR3 sequence: CASSLARSIGELFF. The CDR3 DNA reads as TGTGCCAGCAGCTTGGCTCGGAGTATCGGGGAGCTGTTTTTT. The rearrangement links TRBV7-8 to TRBJ2-2; no reliable D call. V was trimmed by 3 bases and J by 7 bases, leaving 12 bases between them. The CDR3 length is 14 residues. Germline assignment: CDR1 SGHVS and CDR2 FQNEAQ.